Listed here is a single T cell receptor (beta chain). Its specificity is unknown. Produced via immunoSEQ multiplex PCR; TCRdb's table is partial and in-frame only. The sample gives 35,000 to 55,000 clones, 65% to 85% of which show up once; 6.5% to 8% is in the top ten. Germline V CDR1 and CDR2: SGHTA, FQGNSA. The ends were cut back, 1 base at V and 5 bases at J, with 9 bases in the middle. The CDR3 extends over 13 amino acids. The data derive from a study of OX40 agonist ivuxolimab in advanced cancers. Turning to the study itself: Ivuxolimab was delivered to patients intravenously every 2 weeks at doses spanning 0.01 to 10 mg/kg. Aged roughly 23 to 80 with a mean of 60 years, they were 82.7% male. Checkpoint inhibitors had been given previously to about 40% of patients. Study-wide points: On average, a greater number of expanded clones characterised CD8+ T cells relative to CD4+.

The TCR originated in an adult with an advanced solid tumor such as melanoma, head and neck, liver or kidney cancer. This sample comprised CD4+ or CD8+ T cells sorted from blood, obtained in a trial of the OX40 agonist ivuxolimab. This chain links TRBV7-2 with TRBJ2-7; D call uncertain. In DNA form, the CDR3 reads TGTGCCAGCAGCTTAGGAATCCTCAACGAGCAGTACTTC. The encoded protein is CASSLGILNEQYF. The whole variable domain, remainder taken from reference TRBV7-2 and TRBJ2-7, is GAGVSQSPSNKVTEKGKDVELRCDPISGHTALYWYRQSLGQGLEFLIYFQGNSAPDKSGLPSDRFSAERTGGSVSTLTIQRTQQEDSAVYLCASSLGILNEQYFGPGTRLTVT.